The 18 T cell receptor beta chains below were found in one sample sequenced in a study of early T cells in non-severe SARS-CoV-2 infection. TCRdb re-called the 5' RACE reads with MiXCR, one entry per CDR3 protein. The data contain 29,000 or so distinct CDR3 sequences, 5% of them singletons. Sequencing was carried out using whole blood. These receptors all stem from an adult who was a healthcare worker with PCR-confirmed SARS-CoV-2 infection or an uninfected control (not recorded which).

This clonotype showed up many times. The chain combines TRBV6-2 or TRBV6-3 with TRBJ2-3, with TRBD1 as a possible D gene (6 bases). This CDR3 has 15 residues. The V gene's germline CDR1 is MNHEY and CDR2 SVGEGT. V was pared by 7 bases and J by 5 bases, with 19 bases between. The CDR3 DNA reads as TGTGCCAGCACCCTCCAGGGGCATGCAGGAGATACGCAGTATTTT. Amino acid sequence: CASTLQGHAGDTQYF.

This clonotype has a handful of counts. CDR3 sequence (DNA): TGTGCCAGCAGCTTAGGAAACAGCTCCTTTAGCAATCAGCCCCAGCATTTT. Encoded protein: CASSLGNSSFSNQPQHF. The chain joins TRBV7-7 to TRBJ1-5; no reliable D call. The ends were cut back, 1 base at V and 0 bases at J, with 13 bases in the middle. This CDR3 has 17 amino acids. Germline assignment: CDR1 SSHAT and CDR2 FNYEAQ (reference sequence).

This clonotype has a handful of counts. This may come from a read error, since a much larger clone is one base off. This chain joins TRBV7-2 and TRBJ1-5; the D is unclear. Germline V gene lookup returns CDR1 SGHTA and CDR2 FQGNSA. The CDR3 is 13 amino acids. V shed 2 bases and J shed 1 base, with 3 bases lying between them. CDR3 DNA: TGTGCCAGCAGCTTATTCAGCAATCAGCCCCAGCATTTT. This translates into CASSLFSNQPQHF. Full variable domain (rest looked up from reference TRBV7-2 and TRBJ1-5): GAGVSQSPSNKVTEKGKDVELRCDPISGHTALYWYRQSLGQGLEFLIYFQGNSAPDKSGLPSDRFSAERTGGSVSTLTIQRTQQEDSAVYLCASSLFSNQPQHFGDGTRLSIL.

This clonotype occurred many times. V is TRBV27 and J is TRBJ1-5; maybe TRBD1 (6 bases). The V gene lost 6 bases and the J gene lost 4 bases, with 16 bases spanning the gap. CDR1 is MNHEY and CDR2 is SMNVEV in the germline V gene (reference sequence). The CDR3 is 15 residues long. CDR3 in DNA: TGTGCCAGCAGCCGATTACAGGGTATGAATCAGCCCCAGCATTTT. This sequence encodes CASSRLQGMNQPQHF.

This clonotype was picked up a small number of times. The chain is built from TRBV7-8 and TRBJ2-4, with D perhaps matching TRBD1 (5 bases). V lost 2 bases, J lost 3 bases, and 17 bases lay in between. The CDR3 totals 17 residues. Germline V lookup: CDR1 SGHVS, CDR2 FQNEAQ. The CDR3 bases are TGTGCCAGCAGCTTACGTCTGGTCAGGGAAGACAAAAACATTCAGTACTTC. Its protein product is CASSLRLVREDKNIQYF.

The table lists this clonotype with many counts. The chain employs TRBV6-2 or TRBV6-3 and TRBJ2-1, with 8 bases lining up with TRBD1. J lost 1 base, V lost 5 bases, and 1 base had no gene match. Germline-derived CDR1 and CDR2 are MNHEY and SVGEGT. The length of the CDR3 is 14 residues. DNA for the CDR3: TGTGCCAGCAGTGGACAGGGATCCTACAATGAGCAGTTCTTC. Translation gives CASSGQGSYNEQFF.

The chain has TRBV12-2 and TRBJ2-1; the DNA was not compared with TRBD1, the D call given in the table. TRBV12-2 is described as a pseudogene. The length of the CDR3 is 17 residues. The CDR3 reads CASRSPSGGRRNNEQFF. CDR3 bases: TGTGCAAGTCGCTCCCCCAGTGGGGGGCGACGGAACAATGAGCAGTTCTTC.

This clonotype was picked up many times. This chain links TRBV25-1 with TRBJ1-1; the D is unclear. Germline CDR1 MGHDK, CDR2 SYGVNS. This CDR3 spans 13 amino acids. The V end lost 0 bases, the J end lost 5 bases, and 7 bases lay between the germline ends. CDR3 in DNA: TGTGCCAGCAGTGAATATTTGGAAACTGAAGCTTTCTTT. Translation: CASSEYLETEAFF. The full variable domain, rest sourced from reference TRBV25-1 and TRBJ1-1, is EADIYQTPRYLVIGTGKKITLECSQTMGHDKMYWYQQDPGMELHLIHYSYGVNSTEKGDLSSESTVSRIRTEHFPLTLESARPSHTSQYLCASSEYLETEAFFGQGTRLTVV.

The V call is TRBV14, the J call TRBJ2-3, with TRBD2 identical over 11 bases. CDR3 length: 16 residues. The germline gives CDR1 SGHDN, CDR2 FVKESK. Unmatched junction bases numbered 10, after V lost 6 bases and J lost 5 bases. CDR3 region: CASSLLSGRARDTQYF. Here the CDR3 DNA reads TGTGCCAGCAGTCTTCTTAGCGGGAGGGCTCGAGATACGCAGTATTTT.

The J gene is TRBJ1-1, the V gene TRBV5-1; TRBD1 aligns across 10 bases. V shed 0 bases and J 7 bases; nucleotides not matched to a gene: 6. This CDR3 comprises 15 residues. Germline values: CDR1 SGHRS, CDR2 YFSETQ. The CDR3 spells CASSLEGQGTREAFF. In nucleotides, the CDR3 is TGCGCCAGCAGCTTGGAGGGACAGGGGACCCGTGAAGCTTTCTTT.

This clonotype was counted a few times. The gene calls are TRBV30 and TRBJ2-7, with 7 nucleotides matching TRBD1. CDR1 is GTSNPN and CDR2 is SVGIG in the germline V gene (reference sequence). J gave up 4 bases and V 5 bases, and 5 bases lay outside the gene matches. The CDR3 consists of 12 residues. The CDR3 DNA reads as TGTGCCTGGGGGGACAGACAATACGAGCAGTACTTC. Amino acid sequence: CAWGDRQYEQYF.

This clonotype occurred a few times. The rearrangement joins TRBV19 to TRBJ1-1, with TRBD1 matching 7 bases. The V segment lost 6 bases and the J segment 5 bases; nucleotides outside the gene matches: 9. CDR1 is LNHDA, CDR2 SQIVND, per germline (reference sequence). The CDR3 covers 14 residues. In DNA form, the CDR3 reads TGTGCCAGTAGCCAAAGCACAGGGGATACTGAAGCTTTCTTT. This codes for CASSQSTGDTEAFF.

The table lists this clonotype with many counts. The V gene is TRBV19, the J gene TRBJ1-2; weak D call: TRBD1 (5 bases). With 4 bases removed from V and 6 bases from J, the gap between germline ends came to 12 bases. The CDR3 covers 13 residues. Germline V CDR1 and CDR2: LNHDA, SQIVND (reference sequence). The CDR3 sequence is CASSKGPPNGYTF. The CDR3 DNA reads TGTGCCAGTAGTAAGGGACCTCCAAATGGCTACACCTTC.

This clonotype has ten or more counts. V and J are TRBV6-5 and TRBJ2-1; 13 nucleotides agree with TRBD2. The CDR3 sequence is 16 residues long. Germline CDR1 is MNHEY and CDR2 is SVGAGI. Germline trimming cut 8 bases from V and 2 bases from J; bases unmatched to any gene: 6. CDR3 region: CASSRLAGGTYNEQFF. CDR3 nucleotides: TGTGCCAGCTCTCGACTAGCGGGAGGAACCTACAATGAGCAGTTCTTC.

This clonotype has a count of ten or more. CDR3 region: CASSLGQSYGNTIYF. The CDR3 DNA is TGTGCCAGCAGCTTAGGACAGTCTTATGGAAACACCATATATTTT. This chain joins TRBV13 and TRBJ1-3, with D unclear. The CDR3 has 15 amino acids. Trimming took off 0 bases at V and 3 bases at J, with 9 bases between the two ends. Germline V gene sequence: CDR1 PRHDT, CDR2 FYEKMQ (reference sequence).

This clonotype was recorded many times. V and J are TRBV30 and TRBJ1-2, with D possibly TRBD1 on 5 matching bases. The CDR3 has 13 amino acids. Trimming left V 4 bases short and J 4 bases short, with 13 bases between. From germline, CDR1 is GTSNPN and CDR2 SVGIG (reference sequence). As DNA, the CDR3 is TGTGCCTGGACCCCTGGGGACCTCTATGGCTACACCTTC. Amino acid sequence: CAWTPGDLYGYTF.

There are many counts of this clonotype. The genes are TRBV21-1 and TRBJ1-2; TRBD1, the table's D call, was not compared with the DNA. TRBV21-1 constitutes a pseudogene. The CDR3 consists of 15 residues. CDR3 nucleotides: TGTGCCAGGATGGGGACAGCGGTCTGGTTCTATGGCTACACCTTC. Protein sequence: CARMGTAVWFYGYTF.

In its sample, this clonotype was seen many times. The chain joins TRBV14 to TRBJ2-1; D is perhaps TRBD1 or TRBD2 (5 bases each). Between the trimmed V and J ends, which lost 4 bases and 6 bases, there was a span of 19 bases. The germline V gene has CDR1 SGHDN and CDR2 FVKESK. CDR3 size: 16 residues. The CDR3 sequence is CASSRDGPPRFNEQFF. The CDR3 nucleotides are TGTGCCAGCAGCCGGGACGGACCTCCCCGGTTCAATGAGCAGTTCTTC.